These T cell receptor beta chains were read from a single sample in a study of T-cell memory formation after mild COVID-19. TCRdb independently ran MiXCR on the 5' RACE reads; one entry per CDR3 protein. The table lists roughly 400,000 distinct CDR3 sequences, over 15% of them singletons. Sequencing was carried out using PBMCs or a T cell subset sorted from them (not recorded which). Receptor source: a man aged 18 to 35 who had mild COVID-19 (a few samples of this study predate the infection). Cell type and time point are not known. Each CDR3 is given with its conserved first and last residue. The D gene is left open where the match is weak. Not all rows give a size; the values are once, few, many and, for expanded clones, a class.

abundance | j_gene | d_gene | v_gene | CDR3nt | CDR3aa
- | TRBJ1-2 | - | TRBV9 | TGTGCCAGCAGCGTAGTCGGGCGGTCTAACTATGGCTACACCTTC | CASSVVGRSNYGYTF
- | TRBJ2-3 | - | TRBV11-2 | TGTGCCAGCAGCTTATTCCCACATCGTAGCACAGATACGCAGTATTTT | CASSLFPHRSTDTQYF
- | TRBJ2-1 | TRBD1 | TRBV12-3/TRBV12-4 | TGTGCCAACGCTCCGGGGGACAGGGCCTACAATGAGCAGTTCTTC | CANAPGDRAYNEQFF
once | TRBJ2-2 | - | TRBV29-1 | TGCAGCGCCCTCGGGGCGAACACCGGGGAGCTGTTTTTT | CSALGANTGELFF
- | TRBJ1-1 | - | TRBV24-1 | TGTGCCACCAGTGATTCTATGAACACTGAAGCTTTCTTT | CATSDSMNTEAFF
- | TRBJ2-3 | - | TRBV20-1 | TGCAGTGCTAGTTCGGGGGGCGTAGATACGCAGTATTTT | CSASSGGVDTQYF
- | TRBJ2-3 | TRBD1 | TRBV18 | TGTGCCAGCTCCCCGCGCCGGGGACAGAACACAGATACGCAGTATTTT | CASSPRRGQNTDTQYF
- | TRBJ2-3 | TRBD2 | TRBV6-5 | TGTGCCAGCAGCCGGAGCGGGGCGTACACAGATACGCAGTATTTT | CASSRSGAYTDTQYF
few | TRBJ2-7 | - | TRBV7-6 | TGTGCCAGCAGCTTAGATAAGGACAGAACCTCCTACGAGCAGTACTTC | CASSLDKDRTSYEQYF
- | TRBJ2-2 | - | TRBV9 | TGTGCCAGCAGCGGCCCCTTGCTCACCGGGGAGCTGTTTTTT | CASSGPLLTGELFF